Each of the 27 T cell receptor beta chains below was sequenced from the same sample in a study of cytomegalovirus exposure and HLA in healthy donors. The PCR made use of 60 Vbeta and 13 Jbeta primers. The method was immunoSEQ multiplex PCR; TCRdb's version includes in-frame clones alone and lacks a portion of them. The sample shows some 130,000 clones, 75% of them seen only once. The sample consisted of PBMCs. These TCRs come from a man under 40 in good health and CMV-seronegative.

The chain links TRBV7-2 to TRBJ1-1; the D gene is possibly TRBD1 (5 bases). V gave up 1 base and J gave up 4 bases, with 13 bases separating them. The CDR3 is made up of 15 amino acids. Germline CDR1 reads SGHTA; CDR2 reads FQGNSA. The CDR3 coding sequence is TGTGCCAGCAGCTTAGTCCAGGGAGGAAGCACTGAAGCTTTCTTT. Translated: CASSLVQGGSTEAFF.

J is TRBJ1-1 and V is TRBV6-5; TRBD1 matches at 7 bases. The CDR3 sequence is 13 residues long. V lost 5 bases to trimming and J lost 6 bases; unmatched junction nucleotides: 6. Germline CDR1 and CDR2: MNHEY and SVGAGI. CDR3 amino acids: CASSEQGSPEAFF. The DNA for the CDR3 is TGTGCCAGCAGTGAACAGGGGTCGCCTGAAGCTTTCTTT.

The CDR3 sequence: CASSQGRPYEQYF. The CDR3 region has the DNA TGTGCCAGCAGCCAGGGTAGGCCCTACGAGCAGTACTTC. The J gene is TRBJ2-7, the V gene TRBV6-1; a possible D gene is TRBD1 (5 bases). Germline V CDR1 and CDR2: MNHNS, SASEGT. The CDR3 consists of 13 residues. Trimming removed 6 bases from V and 2 bases from J, with 11 bases in between.

CDR3 region: CASSVSSAAGENIQYF. The CDR3 nucleotides are TGTGCCAGCAGCGTATCATCGGCGGCCGGGGAAAACATTCAGTACTTC. The rearrangement joins TRBV9 to TRBJ2-4, with a weak D call TRBD2 (5 bases). Germline V gene data show CDR1 as SGDLS and CDR2 as YYNGEE. The CDR3 extends over 16 amino acids. Deletions cut 1 base from V and 5 bases from J, with 16 bases between.

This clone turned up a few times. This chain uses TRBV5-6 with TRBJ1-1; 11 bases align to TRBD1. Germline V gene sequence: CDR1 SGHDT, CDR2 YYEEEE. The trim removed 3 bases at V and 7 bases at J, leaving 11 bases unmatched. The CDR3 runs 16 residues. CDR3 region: CASSSEPGQGGREAFF. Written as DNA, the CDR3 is TGTGCCAGCAGCTCGGAACCGGGACAGGGGGGACGTGAAGCTTTCTTT.

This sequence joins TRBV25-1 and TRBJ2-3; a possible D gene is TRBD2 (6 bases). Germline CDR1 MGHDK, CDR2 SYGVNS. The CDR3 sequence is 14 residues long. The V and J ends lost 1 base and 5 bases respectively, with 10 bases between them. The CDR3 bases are TGTGCCAGCAGTGAATTTCCTAGCGAAGATACGCAGTATTTT. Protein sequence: CASSEFPSEDTQYF.

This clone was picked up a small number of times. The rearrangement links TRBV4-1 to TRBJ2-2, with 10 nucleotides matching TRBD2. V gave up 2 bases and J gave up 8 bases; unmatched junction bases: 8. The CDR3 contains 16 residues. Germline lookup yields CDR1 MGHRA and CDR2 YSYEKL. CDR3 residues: CASSQSGTSAIGELFF. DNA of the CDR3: TGCGCCAGCAGCCAATCCGGGACTAGCGCTATAGGGGAGCTGTTTTTT.

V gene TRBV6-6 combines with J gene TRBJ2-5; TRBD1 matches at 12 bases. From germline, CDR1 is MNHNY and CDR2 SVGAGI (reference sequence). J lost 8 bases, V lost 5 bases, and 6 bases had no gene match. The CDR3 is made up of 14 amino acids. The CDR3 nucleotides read TGTGCCAGCAGTGACCGCGGGACAGGGGGCACCCAGTACTTC. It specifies CASSDRGTGGTQYF.

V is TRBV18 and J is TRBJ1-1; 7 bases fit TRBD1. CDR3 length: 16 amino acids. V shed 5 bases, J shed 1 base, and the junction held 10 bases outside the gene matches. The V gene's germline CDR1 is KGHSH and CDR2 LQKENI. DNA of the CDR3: TGTGCCAGCTCATCGACAGGGCCCAATCCGAACACTGAAGCTTTCTTT. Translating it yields CASSSTGPNPNTEAFF.

The CDR3 DNA is TGTGCCAGCAGCCCCCGGACAGGGGGCGAGTCCCAGCATTTT. Translated: CASSPRTGGESQHF. The V gene is TRBV7-6, the J gene TRBJ1-5; 11 positions agree with TRBD1. Trimming at V came to 5 bases and at J to 11 bases, leaving 8 bases not matched to a gene. This CDR3 contains 14 residues. Germline lookup yields CDR1 SGHVS and CDR2 FNYEAQ.

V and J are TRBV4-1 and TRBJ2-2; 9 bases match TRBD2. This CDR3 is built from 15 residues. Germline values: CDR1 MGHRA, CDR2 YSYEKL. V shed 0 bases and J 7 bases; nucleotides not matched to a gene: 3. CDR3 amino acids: CASSQERGGHGELFF. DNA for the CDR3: TGCGCCAGCAGCCAAGAGCGGGGGGGGCACGGGGAGCTGTTTTTT.

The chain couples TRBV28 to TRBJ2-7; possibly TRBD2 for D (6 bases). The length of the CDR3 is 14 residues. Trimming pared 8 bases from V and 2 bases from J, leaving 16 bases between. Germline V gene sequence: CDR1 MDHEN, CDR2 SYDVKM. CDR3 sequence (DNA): TGTGCCAGCCAGCGGGTCTCGCCCACCTACGAGCAGTACTTC. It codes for CASQRVSPTYEQYF.

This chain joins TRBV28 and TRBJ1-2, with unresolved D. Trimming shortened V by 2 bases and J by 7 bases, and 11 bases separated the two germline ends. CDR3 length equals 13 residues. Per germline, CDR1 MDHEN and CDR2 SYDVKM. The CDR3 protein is CASSLVGWSGYTF. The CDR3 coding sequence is TGTGCCAGCAGTTTAGTAGGTTGGAGTGGCTACACCTTC.

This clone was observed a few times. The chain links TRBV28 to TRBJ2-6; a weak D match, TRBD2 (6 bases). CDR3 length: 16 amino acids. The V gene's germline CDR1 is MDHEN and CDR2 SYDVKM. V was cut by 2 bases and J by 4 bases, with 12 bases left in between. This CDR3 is CASSLEAGGGANVLTF. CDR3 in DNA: TGTGCCAGCAGTTTAGAGGCAGGAGGGGGGGCCAACGTCCTGACTTTC.

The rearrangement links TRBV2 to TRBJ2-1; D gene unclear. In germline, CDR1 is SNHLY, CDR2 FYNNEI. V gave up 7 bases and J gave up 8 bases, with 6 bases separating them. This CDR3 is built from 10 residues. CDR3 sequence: CASNEDEQFF. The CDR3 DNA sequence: TGTGCCAGCAACGAGGATGAGCAGTTCTTC.

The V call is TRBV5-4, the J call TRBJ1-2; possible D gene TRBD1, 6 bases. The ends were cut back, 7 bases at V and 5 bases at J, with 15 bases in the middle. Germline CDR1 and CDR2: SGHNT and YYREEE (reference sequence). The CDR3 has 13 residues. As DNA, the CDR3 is TGTGCCAGCGGAAGCACGACAGGATATGGCTACACCTTC. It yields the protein CASGSTTGYGYTF. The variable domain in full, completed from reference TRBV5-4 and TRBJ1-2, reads ETGVTQSPTHLIKTRGQQVTLRCSSQSGHNTVSWYQQALGQGPQFIFQYYREEENGRGNFPPRFSGLQFPNYSSELNVNALELDDSALYLCASGSTTGYGYTFGSGTRLTVV.

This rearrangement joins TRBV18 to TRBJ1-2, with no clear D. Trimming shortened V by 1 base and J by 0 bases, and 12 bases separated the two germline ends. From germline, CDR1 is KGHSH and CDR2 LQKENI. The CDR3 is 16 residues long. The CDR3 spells CASSPRGSETNYGYTF. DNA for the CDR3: TGTGCCAGCTCACCACGAGGCAGCGAAACTAACTATGGCTACACCTTC. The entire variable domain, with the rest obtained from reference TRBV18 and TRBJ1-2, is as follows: NAGVMQNPRHLVRRRGQEARLRCSPMKGHSHVYWYRQLPEEGLKFMVYLQKENIIDESGMPKERFSAEFPKEGPSILRIQQVVRGDSAAYFCASSPRGSETNYGYTFGSGTRLTVV.

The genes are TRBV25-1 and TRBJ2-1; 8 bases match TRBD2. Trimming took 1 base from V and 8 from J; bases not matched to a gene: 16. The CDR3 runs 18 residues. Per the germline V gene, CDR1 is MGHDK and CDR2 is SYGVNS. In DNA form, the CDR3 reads TGTGCCAGCAGTGAATGTCGTCCCCCGGGACTAGTGCGTCATGAGCAGTTCTTC. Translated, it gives CASSECRPPGLVRHEQFF.

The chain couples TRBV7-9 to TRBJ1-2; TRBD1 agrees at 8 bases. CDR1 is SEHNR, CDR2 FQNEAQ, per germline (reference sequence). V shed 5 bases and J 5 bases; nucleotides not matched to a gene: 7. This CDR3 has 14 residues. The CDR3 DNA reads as TGTGCCAGCAGCCGTACAGGGGGGGGGTATGGCTACACCTTC. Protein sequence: CASSRTGGGYGYTF.

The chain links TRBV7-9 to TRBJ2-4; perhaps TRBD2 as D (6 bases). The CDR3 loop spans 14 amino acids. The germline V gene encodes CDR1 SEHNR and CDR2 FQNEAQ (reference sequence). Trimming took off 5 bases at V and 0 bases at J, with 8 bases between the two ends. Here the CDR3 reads CASSQGLAKNIQYF. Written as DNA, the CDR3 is TGTGCCAGCAGCCAGGGACTAGCCAAAAACATTCAGTACTTC.

CDR3 loop: CASSATLDTQYF. CDR3 coding DNA: TGTGCCAGCAGTGCGACACTTGATACGCAGTATTTT. The rearrangement joins TRBV25-1 to TRBJ2-3; D call uncertain. In germline, CDR1 is MGHDK, CDR2 SYGVNS. The CDR3 runs 12 residues. The ends were cut back, 4 bases at V and 6 bases at J, with 8 bases in the middle.

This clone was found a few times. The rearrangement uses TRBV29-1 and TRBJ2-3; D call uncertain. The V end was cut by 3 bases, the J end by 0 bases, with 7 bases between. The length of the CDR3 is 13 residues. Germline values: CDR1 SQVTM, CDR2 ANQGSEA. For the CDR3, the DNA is TGCAGCGTTGACGCGTCTAGCACAGATACGCAGTATTTT. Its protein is CSVDASSTDTQYF.

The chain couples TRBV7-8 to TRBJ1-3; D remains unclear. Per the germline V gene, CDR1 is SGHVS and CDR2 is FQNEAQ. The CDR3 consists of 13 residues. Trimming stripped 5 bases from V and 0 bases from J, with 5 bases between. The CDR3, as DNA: TGTGCCAGCAGCCCCAGCTCTGGAAACACCATATATTTT. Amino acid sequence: CASSPSSGNTIYF.

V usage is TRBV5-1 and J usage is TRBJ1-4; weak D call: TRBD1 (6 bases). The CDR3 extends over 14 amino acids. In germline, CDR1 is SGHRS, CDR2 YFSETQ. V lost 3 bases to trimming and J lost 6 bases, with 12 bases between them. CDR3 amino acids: CASSWGGADEKLFF. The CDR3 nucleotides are TGCGCCAGCAGCTGGGGGGGCGCGGATGAAAAACTGTTTTTT.

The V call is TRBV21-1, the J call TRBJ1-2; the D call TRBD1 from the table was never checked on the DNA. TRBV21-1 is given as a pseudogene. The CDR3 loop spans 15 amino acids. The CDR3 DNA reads TGTGCCAGCAGCAAAATGGGACAGGGGGCCTATGGCTACACCTTC. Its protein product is CASSKMGQGAYGYTF.

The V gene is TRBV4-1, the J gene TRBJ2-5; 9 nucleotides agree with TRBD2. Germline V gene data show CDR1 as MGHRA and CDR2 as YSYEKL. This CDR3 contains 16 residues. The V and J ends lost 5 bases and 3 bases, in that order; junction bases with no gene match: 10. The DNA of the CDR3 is TGCGCCAGCAGCTTCGAAGCGGGGGGCGTGAAAGAGACCCAGTACTTC. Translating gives CASSFEAGGVKETQYF.

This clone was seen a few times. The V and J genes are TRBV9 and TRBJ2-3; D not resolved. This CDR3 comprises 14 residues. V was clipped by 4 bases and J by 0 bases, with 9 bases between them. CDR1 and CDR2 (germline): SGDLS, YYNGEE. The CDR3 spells CASSTKTSTDTQYF. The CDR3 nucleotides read TGTGCCAGCAGCACGAAGACTAGCACAGATACGCAGTATTTT.